Listed here are 7 T cell receptor beta chains from one sample, sequenced in a study of shared clonotypes between healthy human individuals. The repertoire was sequenced with immunoSEQ multiplex PCR; TCRdb's copy has only in-frame clones and lacks some. The data contain about 770,000 clones, over 55% of them singletons. What was sequenced was memory CD4+ T cells sorted from blood. Indicated subset: CD45RA-negative fraction. The source of these receptors is a woman under 40 in good health.

The V and J genes are TRBV7-2 and TRBJ2-7, with D unclear. This CDR3 has 12 amino acids. Germline CDR1 and CDR2: SGHTA and FQGNSA. V was shortened by 5 bases and J by 4 bases, with 9 bases between the two germline ends. CDR3 region: CASSPSGYEQYF. CDR3 DNA sequence: TGTGCCAGCAGCCCCTCGGGTTACGAGCAGTACTTC.

The chain joins TRBV5-1 to TRBJ1-1, with TRBD1 identical over 8 bases. This CDR3 has 13 residues. Germline V CDR1 and CDR2: SGHRS, YFSETQ. With 3 bases clipped from V and 5 bases from J, the junction kept 3 bases outside the gene matches. For the CDR3, the DNA is TGCGCCAGCAGCTCAGACAGGGGAACTGAAGCTTTCTTT. This codes for CASSSDRGTEAFF.

V and J are TRBV7-9 and TRBJ2-7; D call uncertain. The CDR3 runs to 12 residues. From germline, CDR1 is SEHNR and CDR2 FQNEAQ (reference sequence). Trimming left V 9 bases short and J 2 bases short, with 11 bases between. CDR3 sequence: CASTASPYEQYF. The CDR3 nucleotides are TGTGCCAGTACGGCTTCCCCCTACGAGCAGTACTTC. The full variable domain, its missing parts supplied by reference TRBV7-9 and TRBJ2-7, is DTGVSQNPRHKITKRGQNVTFRCDPISEHNRLYWYRQTLGQGPEFLTYFQNEAQLEKSRLLSDRFSAERPKGSFSTLEIQRTEQGDSAMYLCASTASPYEQYFGPGTRLTVT.

The chain has TRBV5-8 and TRBJ2-7, with D unresolved. Germline assignment: CDR1 SGHTS and CDR2 YDEGEE. This CDR3 is built from 11 residues. V was trimmed by 1 base and J by 4 bases, leaving 3 bases between them. CDR3 in DNA: TGTGCCAGCAGCTTGCCATACGAGCAGTACTTC. It specifies CASSLPYEQYF.

The V call is TRBV6-5, the J call TRBJ2-2, with D possibly matching TRBD1 (6 bases). From germline, CDR1 is MNHEY and CDR2 SVGAGI. This CDR3 has 16 residues. V lost 0 bases to trimming and J lost 2 bases, with 10 bases between them. For the CDR3, the DNA is TGTGCCAGCAGTTACTCGAACAGGGCAAACACCGGGGAGCTGTTTTTT. Amino acid sequence: CASSYSNRANTGELFF.

The chain uses TRBV6-5 and TRBJ2-1; D not certain. The CDR3 is made up of 16 amino acids. V shed 4 bases and J shed 0 bases, with 13 bases lying between them. Germline V gene lookup returns CDR1 MNHEY and CDR2 SVGAGI. This chain's CDR3 is CASSSSFASSYNEQFF. In DNA form, the CDR3 reads TGTGCCAGCAGTTCGTCATTTGCTAGCTCCTACAATGAGCAGTTCTTC.

This clone was seen only once. The rearrangement joins TRBV23-1 to TRBJ1-3; a possible D gene is TRBD1 (5 bases). TRBV23-1 is filed as an ORF, its function uncertain. Trimming left V 3 bases short and J 0 bases short, with 18 bases between. CDR3 length: 18 amino acids. CDR3 region: CASSHSGQLTISGNTIYF. CDR3 coding DNA: TGCGCCAGCAGTCATTCAGGGCAGCTAACTATCTCTGGAAACACCATATATTTT.